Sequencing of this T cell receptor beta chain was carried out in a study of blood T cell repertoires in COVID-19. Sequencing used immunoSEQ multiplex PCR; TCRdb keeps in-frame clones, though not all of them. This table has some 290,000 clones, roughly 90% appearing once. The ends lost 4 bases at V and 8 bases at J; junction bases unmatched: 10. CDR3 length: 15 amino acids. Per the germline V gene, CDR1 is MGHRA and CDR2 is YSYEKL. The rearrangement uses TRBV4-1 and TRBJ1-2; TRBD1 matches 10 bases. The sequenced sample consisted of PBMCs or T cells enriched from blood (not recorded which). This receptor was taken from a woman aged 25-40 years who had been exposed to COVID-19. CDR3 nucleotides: TGCGCCAGCAGCCGCAGACAGGGGGCGGAAAAAGGCTACACCTTC. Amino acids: CASSRRQGAEKGYTF.